This TCR beta chain stems from a study of blood T cell repertoires in COVID-19. On the study more broadly: T cells, B-cell-depleted T cells, or PBMCs supplied cDNA or gDNA.

The V gene lost 0 bases and the J gene lost 6 bases, with 17 bases spanning the gap. The germline V gene has CDR1 SGHNT and CDR2 YYREEE (reference sequence). The CDR3 covers 16 residues. Authors' methods: By means of reference gene primer amplification, nucleated cell counts were estimated. The repertoire was sequenced with immunoSEQ multiplex PCR; TCRdb's copy has only in-frame clones and lacks some. V and J calls and clone size come straight from that table; D and trimming were deduced from the DNA. The sample contains fewer than 250,000 clones, 86% of which appear only once. The receptor's source is a man in his fifties or sixties with acute or convalescent COVID-19. This chain uses TRBV5-4 with TRBJ2-3, with a tentative D call TRBD2 (6 bases). Sequencing was carried out using peripheral blood. CDR3 residues: CASSLGIAVPRDTQYF. The CDR3 DNA reads as TGTGCCAGCAGCTTGGGGATAGCGGTACCCAGGGATACGCAGTATTTT.